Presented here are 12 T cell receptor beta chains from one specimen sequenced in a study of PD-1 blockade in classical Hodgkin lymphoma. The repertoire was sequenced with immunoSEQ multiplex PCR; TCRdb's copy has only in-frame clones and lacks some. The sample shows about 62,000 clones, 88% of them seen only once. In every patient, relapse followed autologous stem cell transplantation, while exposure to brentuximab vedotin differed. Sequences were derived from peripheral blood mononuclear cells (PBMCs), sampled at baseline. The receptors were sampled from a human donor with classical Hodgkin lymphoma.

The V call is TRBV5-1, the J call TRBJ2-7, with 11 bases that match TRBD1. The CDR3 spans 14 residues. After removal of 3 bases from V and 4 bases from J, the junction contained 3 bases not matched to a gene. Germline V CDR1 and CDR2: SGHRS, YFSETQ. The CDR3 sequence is CASSSGTGGYEQYF. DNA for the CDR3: TGCGCCAGCAGCTCCGGGACAGGGGGGTACGAGCAGTACTTC. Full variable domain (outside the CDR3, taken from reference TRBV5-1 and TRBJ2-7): KAGVTQTPRYLIKTRGQQVTLSCSPISGHRSVSWYQQTPGQGLQFLFEYFSETQRNKGNFPGRFSGRQFSNSRSEMNVSTLELGDSALYLCASSSGTGGYEQYFGPGTRLTVT.

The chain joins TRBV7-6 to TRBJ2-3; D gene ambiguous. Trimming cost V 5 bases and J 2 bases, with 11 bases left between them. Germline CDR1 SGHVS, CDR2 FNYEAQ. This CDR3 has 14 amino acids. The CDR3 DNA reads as TGTGCCAGCAGCCTTAGACCACTCACAGATACGCAGTATTTT. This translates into CASSLRPLTDTQYF.

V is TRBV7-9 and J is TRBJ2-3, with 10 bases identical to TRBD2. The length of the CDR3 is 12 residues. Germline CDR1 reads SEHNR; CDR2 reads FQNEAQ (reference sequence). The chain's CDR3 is CATSGGTDTQYF. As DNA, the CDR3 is TGTGCAACTAGCGGGGGCACAGATACGCAGTATTTT.

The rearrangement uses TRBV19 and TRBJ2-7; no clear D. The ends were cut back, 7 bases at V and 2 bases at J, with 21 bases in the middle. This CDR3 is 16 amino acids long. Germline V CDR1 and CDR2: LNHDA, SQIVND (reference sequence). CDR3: CASNSFGGERPYEQYF. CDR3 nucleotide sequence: TGTGCCAGTAATTCCTTTGGCGGCGAACGACCCTACGAGCAGTACTTC.

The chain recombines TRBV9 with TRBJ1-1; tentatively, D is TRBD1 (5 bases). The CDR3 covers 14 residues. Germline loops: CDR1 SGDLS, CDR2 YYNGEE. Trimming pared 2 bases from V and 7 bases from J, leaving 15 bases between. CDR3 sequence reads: CASSVEGNPHEAFF. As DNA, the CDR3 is TGTGCCAGCAGCGTCGAGGGGAACCCTCATGAAGCTTTCTTT.

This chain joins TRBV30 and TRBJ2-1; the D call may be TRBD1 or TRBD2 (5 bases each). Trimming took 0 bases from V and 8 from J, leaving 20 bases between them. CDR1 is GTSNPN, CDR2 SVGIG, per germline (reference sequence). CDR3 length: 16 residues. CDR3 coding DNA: TGTGCCTGGAGTGTACGGGGCCCTAGCCCCAGCCATGAGCAGTTCTTC. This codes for CAWSVRGPSPSHEQFF.

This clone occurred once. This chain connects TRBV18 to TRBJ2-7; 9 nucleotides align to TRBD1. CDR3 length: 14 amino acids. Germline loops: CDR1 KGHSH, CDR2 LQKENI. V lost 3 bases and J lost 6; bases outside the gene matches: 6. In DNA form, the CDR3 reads TGTGCCAGCTCACCCGGGACAGGGTCCCCCGAGCAGTACTTC. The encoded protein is CASSPGTGSPEQYF.

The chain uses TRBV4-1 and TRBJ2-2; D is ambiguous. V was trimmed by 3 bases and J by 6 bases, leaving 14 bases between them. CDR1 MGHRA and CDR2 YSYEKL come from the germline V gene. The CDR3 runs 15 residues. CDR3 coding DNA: TGCGCCAGCAGCCAGCCCACCCGGAATCCCGGGGAGCTGTTTTTT. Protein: CASSQPTRNPGELFF.

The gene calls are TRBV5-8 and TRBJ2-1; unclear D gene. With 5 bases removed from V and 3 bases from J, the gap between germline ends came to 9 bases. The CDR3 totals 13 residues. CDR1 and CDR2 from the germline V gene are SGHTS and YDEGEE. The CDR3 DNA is TGTGCCAGCAGTGAGTACTTCTACAATGAGCAGTTCTTC. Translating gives CASSEYFYNEQFF.

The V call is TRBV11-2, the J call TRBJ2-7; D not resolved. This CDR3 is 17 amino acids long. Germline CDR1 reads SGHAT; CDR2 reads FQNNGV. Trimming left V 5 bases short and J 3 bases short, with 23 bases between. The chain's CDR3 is CASSTSLGRSYNYEQYF. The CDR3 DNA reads TGTGCCAGCAGCACCTCGCTCGGCAGGTCCTATAACTACGAGCAGTACTTC. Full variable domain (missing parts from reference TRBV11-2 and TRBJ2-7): EAGVAQSPRYKIIEKRQSVAFWCNPISGHATLYWYQQILGQGPKLLIQFQNNGVVDDSQLPKDRFSAERLKGVDSTLKIQPAKLEDSAVYLCASSTSLGRSYNYEQYFGPGTRLTVT.

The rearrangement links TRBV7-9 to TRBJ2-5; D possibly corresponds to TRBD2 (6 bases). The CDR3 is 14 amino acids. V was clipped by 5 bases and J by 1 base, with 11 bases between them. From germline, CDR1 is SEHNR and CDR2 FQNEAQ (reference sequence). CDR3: CASSPTGSQETQYF. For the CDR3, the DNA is TGTGCCAGCAGCCCAACCGGGAGCCAAGAGACCCAGTACTTC.

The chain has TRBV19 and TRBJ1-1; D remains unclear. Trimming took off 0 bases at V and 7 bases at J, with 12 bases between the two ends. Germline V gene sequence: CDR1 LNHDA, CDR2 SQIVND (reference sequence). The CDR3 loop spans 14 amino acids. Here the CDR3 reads CASSIEYWGGEAFF. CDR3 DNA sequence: TGTGCCAGTAGTATAGAGTATTGGGGAGGTGAAGCTTTCTTT.